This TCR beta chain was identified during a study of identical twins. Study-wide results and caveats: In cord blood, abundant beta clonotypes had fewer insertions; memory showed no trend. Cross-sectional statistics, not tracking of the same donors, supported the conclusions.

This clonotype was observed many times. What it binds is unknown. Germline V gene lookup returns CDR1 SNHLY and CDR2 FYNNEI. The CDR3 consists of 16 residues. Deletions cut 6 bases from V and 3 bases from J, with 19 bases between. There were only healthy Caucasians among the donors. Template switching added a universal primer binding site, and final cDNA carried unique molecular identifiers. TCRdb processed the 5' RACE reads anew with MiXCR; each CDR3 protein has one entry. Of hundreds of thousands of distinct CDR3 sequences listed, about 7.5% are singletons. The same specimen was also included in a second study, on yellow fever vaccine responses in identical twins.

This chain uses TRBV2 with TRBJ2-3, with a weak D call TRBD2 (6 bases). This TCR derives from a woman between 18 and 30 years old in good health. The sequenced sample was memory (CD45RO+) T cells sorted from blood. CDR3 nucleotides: TGTGCCAGCAGAGGCTACGGGGGTGTAGCGACAGATACGCAGTATTTT. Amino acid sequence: CASRGYGGVATDTQYF. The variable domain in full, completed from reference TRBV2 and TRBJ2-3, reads EPEVTQTPSHQVTQMGQEVILRCVPISNHLYFYWYRQILGQKVEFLVSFYNNEISEKSEIFDDQFSVERPDGSNFTLKIRSTKLEDSAMYFCASRGYGGVATDTQYFGPGTRLTVL.